Sequencing of this T cell receptor beta chain was carried out in a study of blood T cell repertoires in COVID-19. The overall study: In each case, the material was cDNA or gDNA derived from T cells, B-cell-depleted T cells, or PBMCs.

Original handling: How many nucleated cells were present was estimated from reference gene primer amplification. The protocol was immunoSEQ multiplex PCR, while the TCRdb copy is restricted to in-frame clones and leaves out a portion. D and trimming come from the DNA, and the V and J calls and clone size come from that table. The sample lists approximately 350,000 clones; about nine tenths were seen once. V was pared by 5 bases and J by 6 bases, with 31 bases between. Germline loops: CDR1 SEHNR, CDR2 FQNEAQ (reference sequence). There are 19 residues in the CDR3. Patients from Seattle were sampled longitudinally, starting during active infection.

Sequencing was done on a sample of peripheral blood. The rearrangement uses TRBV7-9 and TRBJ1-1, with D perhaps matching TRBD1 (5 bases). This receptor was identified in a woman in her 70s with COVID-19, enrolled during active disease. The CDR3 DNA follows: TGTGCCAGCAGCGAAGCGGGGGTCCGGGGTTGGTCGCCTTCCGCTGAAGCTTTCTTT. Translated, it gives CASSEAGVRGWSPSAEAFF.